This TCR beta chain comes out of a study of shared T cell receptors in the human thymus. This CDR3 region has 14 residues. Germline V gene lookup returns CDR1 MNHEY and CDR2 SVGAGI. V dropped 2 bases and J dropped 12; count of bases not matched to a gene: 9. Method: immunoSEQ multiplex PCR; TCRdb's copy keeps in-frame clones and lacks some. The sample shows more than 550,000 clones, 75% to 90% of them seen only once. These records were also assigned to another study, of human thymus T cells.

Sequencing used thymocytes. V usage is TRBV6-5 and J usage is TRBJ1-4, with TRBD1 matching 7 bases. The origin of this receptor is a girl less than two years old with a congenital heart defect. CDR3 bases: TGTGCCAGCAGTTACGACCGTGAGGGGGCGGAACTGTTTTTT. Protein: CASSYDREGAELFF.